One sample yielded the 30 T cell receptor beta chains listed below, sequenced in a study of T cell changes during pregnancy in multiple sclerosis. Some clones are missing from TCRdb's copy, which holds only in-frame ones; the method was immunoSEQ multiplex PCR. The table includes about 98,000 clones, about 91% detected once. The sequences come from peripheral blood, collected after pregnancy. Receptors originate from a female donor in good health, enrolled as a control in a pregnancy study.

CDR3 region: CSVDASDSRYNEQFF. The CDR3 DNA reads as TGCAGCGTCGACGCTAGCGACTCGAGATACAATGAGCAGTTCTTC. The chain is built from TRBV29-1 and TRBJ2-1, with D tentatively TRBD2 (6 bases). The CDR3 contains 15 residues. Germline values: CDR1 SQVTM, CDR2 ANQGSEA. V shed 6 bases and J shed 4 bases, with 19 bases lying between them.

This clone was seen a single time. CDR3 DNA sequence: TGTGCCAGCAGCCCCAGACTAGTCCTCTCCTACGAGCAGTACTTC. It codes for CASSPRLVLSYEQYF. The V gene is TRBV2, the J gene TRBJ2-7, with D possibly TRBD2 on 6 matching bases. Germline loops: CDR1 SNHLY, CDR2 FYNNEI. Between the trimmed V and J ends, which lost 6 bases and 0 bases, there was a span of 15 bases. This CDR3 comprises 15 residues.

This chain connects TRBV6-1 to TRBJ1-6; 9 bases line up with TRBD1. The CDR3 totals 15 residues. The trim removed 4 bases at V and 9 bases at J, leaving 7 bases unmatched. Looked up from germline, CDR1 is MNHNS and CDR2 is SASEGT. CDR3 residues: CASSGPGQGTSPLHF. CDR3 bases: TGTGCCAGCAGTGGACCGGGACAGGGAACTTCACCCCTCCACTTT.

J is TRBJ2-3 and V is TRBV4-2; 9 positions match TRBD2. V dropped 2 bases and J dropped 5; count of bases not matched to a gene: 11. Germline assignment: CDR1 LGHNA and CDR2 YNFKEQ. The CDR3 loop spans 17 amino acids. The CDR3 DNA reads as TGTGCCAGCAGCCAAATAACGGCGGGAGGGGGGCAAGATACGCAGTATTTT. It specifies CASSQITAGGGQDTQYF.

V and J are TRBV19 and TRBJ2-7; no clear D gene. The CDR3 runs 14 residues. Germline loops: CDR1 LNHDA, CDR2 SQIVND (reference sequence). Trimming stripped 4 bases from V and 1 base from J, with 11 bases between. In DNA, the CDR3 is TGTGCCAGTAGTAAGTCTGTCGAGTCCTACGAGCAGTACTTC. This sequence encodes CASSKSVESYEQYF.

The chain has TRBV5-5 and TRBJ2-7, with unresolved D. The CDR3 length is 13 residues. V lost 5 bases, J lost 1 base, and 10 bases lay in between. The germline V gene encodes CDR1 SGHKS and CDR2 YYEKEE (reference sequence). CDR3 DNA: TGTGCCAGCAGTTGGAAGAGGTCCTACGAGCAGTACTTC. Translated, it gives CASSWKRSYEQYF.

This clone has just a few counts. The rearrangement uses TRBV28 and TRBJ1-1, with TRBD1 identical over 7 bases. V lost 5 bases, J lost 3 bases, and 6 bases stayed unmatched. CDR1 is MDHEN, CDR2 SYDVKM, per germline. The CDR3 contains 14 residues. The DNA for the CDR3 is TGTGCCAGCAGTGAGACAGGGTTGGACACTGAAGCTTTCTTT. Its protein product is CASSETGLDTEAFF.

This rearrangement joins TRBV30 to TRBJ2-5; 7 bases are a match to TRBD1. Looked up from germline, CDR1 is GTSNPN and CDR2 is SVGIG (reference sequence). J lost 14 bases, V lost 0 bases, and 6 bases had no gene match. The CDR3 is made up of 11 amino acids. This CDR3 is CAWSVTGQIYF. The CDR3 nucleotides read TGTGCCTGGAGTGTTACGGGACAGATATACTTC.

This sequence joins TRBV7-3 and TRBJ1-2; 7 bases are a match to TRBD1. CDR1 is SGHTA, CDR2 FQGTGA, per germline. The CDR3 length is 15 residues. The V segment lost 5 bases and the J segment 2 bases; nucleotides outside the gene matches: 8. CDR3 sequence: CASSPTGQANYGYTF. CDR3 nucleotide sequence: TGTGCCAGCAGCCCGACCGGACAGGCGAACTATGGCTACACCTTC.

The chain is built from TRBV5-1 and TRBJ1-2, with D perhaps TRBD1 (6 bases). The CDR3 has 14 amino acids. The ends were cut back, 1 base at V and 8 bases at J, with 15 bases in the middle. Per the germline V gene, CDR1 is SGHRS and CDR2 is YFSETQ. DNA of the CDR3: TGCGCCAGCAGCTTGTTACAGACAGGCCAGGGCTACACCTTC. Translated: CASSLLQTGQGYTF.

The gene calls are TRBV5-1 and TRBJ1-1; D remains unclear. The V gene lost 6 bases and the J gene lost 5 bases, with 17 bases spanning the gap. This CDR3 has 14 residues. Looked up from germline, CDR1 is SGHRS and CDR2 is YFSETQ. The CDR3 loop reads CASTTGGEGTEAFF. CDR3 DNA sequence: TGCGCCAGCACCACGGGAGGAGAGGGAACTGAAGCTTTCTTT.

The gene calls are TRBV13 and TRBJ1-5, with 10 bases lining up with TRBD1. The V and J ends lost 4 bases and 6 bases, in that order; junction bases with no gene match: 9. Germline CDR1 PRHDT, CDR2 FYEKMQ (reference sequence). The CDR3 consists of 16 residues. CDR3 residues: CASSSGGTGAGQPQHF. The CDR3 DNA sequence: TGTGCCAGCAGCTCAGGTGGGACAGGGGCCGGTCAGCCCCAGCATTTT.

V and J are TRBV27 and TRBJ2-1; 14 positions agree with TRBD2. The V and J ends lost 5 bases and 9 bases, in that order; junction bases with no gene match: 9. CDR1 and CDR2 (germline): MNHEY, SMNVEV (reference sequence). This CDR3 comprises 16 residues. CDR3 DNA: TGTGCCAGCAGTGGGGGGACTAGCGGGAGAGGTGGTGAGCAGTTCTTC. Translating it yields CASSGGTSGRGGEQFF.

The rearrangement uses TRBV5-4 and TRBJ2-3, with 10 bases that match TRBD2. The germline CDR1 and CDR2 sequences are SGHNT and YYREEE (reference sequence). The CDR3 runs 17 residues. Trimming took 0 bases from V and 3 from J; bases not matched to a gene: 7. CDR3: CASSLVASGGATDTQYF. CDR3 DNA: TGTGCCAGCAGCTTGGTAGCCAGCGGGGGGGCTACAGATACGCAGTATTTT.

The chain is built from TRBV7-2 and TRBJ2-5, with 9 bases aligning to TRBD2. This CDR3 is 18 amino acids long. J was trimmed by 1 base and V by 1 base; bases with no gene match: 10. Germline V gives CDR1 SGHTA, CDR2 FQGNSA. This CDR3 is CASSLVGSAGGLQETQYF. Here the CDR3 DNA reads TGTGCCAGCAGCTTAGTCGGCTCAGCGGGGGGCCTCCAAGAGACCCAGTACTTC.

The chain links TRBV5-1 to TRBJ1-1; unclear D gene. This CDR3 is built from 13 residues. V was shortened by 0 bases and J by 4 bases, with 7 bases between the two germline ends. CDR1 and CDR2 from the germline V gene are SGHRS and YFSETQ. Here the CDR3 reads CASSLGSGTEAFF. In DNA form, the CDR3 reads TGCGCCAGCAGCTTGGGGTCAGGCACTGAAGCTTTCTTT.

The V call is TRBV19, the J call TRBJ2-5, with 9 nucleotides matching TRBD1. Near its end, the DNA agrees better with TRBJ2-7, so the J call may be wrong. The CDR3 loop spans 13 amino acids. Germline CDR1 LNHDA, CDR2 SQIVND (reference sequence). DNA for the CDR3: TGTGCCAGTACCGGGACAGGGACCTACGAGCAGTACTTC. This translates into CASTGTGTYEQYF.

As to this clone: The junction and the germline gene differ at one end; a read error may be behind it. This chain connects TRBV7-7 to TRBJ2-3; 11 bases match TRBD1. This CDR3 has 15 residues. Germline assignment: CDR1 SSHAT and CDR2 FNYEAQ (reference sequence). The CDR3 DNA is TGTGCTAGCAGCACCGGGACAGGGGGGACAGATACGCAGTATTTT. Amino acids: CASSTGTGGTDTQYF.

The chain employs TRBV5-1 and TRBJ1-4; 9 nucleotides line up with TRBD1. Germline V gene lookup returns CDR1 SGHRS and CDR2 YFSETQ. CDR3 length: 14 residues. After removal of 4 bases from V and 5 bases from J, the junction contained 3 bases not matched to a gene. This CDR3 is CASSPGQGNEKLFF. Here the CDR3 DNA reads TGCGCCAGCAGCCCCGGACAGGGGAATGAAAAACTGTTTTTT.

This clone was counted between two and nine times. Here the CDR3 DNA reads TGTGCCAGCGAAATAACTCAAGCCGGGGAGCTGTTTTTT. This sequence encodes CASEITQAGELFF. V usage is TRBV9 and J usage is TRBJ2-2; no reliable D call. V lost 7 bases, J lost 6 bases, and 13 bases lay in between. Per the germline V gene, CDR1 is SGDLS and CDR2 is YYNGEE. This CDR3 is built from 13 residues.

CDR3 bases: TGTGCCAGCAGCAATACAGGGAACACTGAAGCTTTCTTT. Amino acids: CASSNTGNTEAFF. V gene TRBV7-9 combines with J gene TRBJ1-1, with D possibly matching TRBD1 (5 bases). This CDR3 region has 13 residues. CDR1 and CDR2 from the germline V gene are SEHNR and FQNEAQ (reference sequence). V lost 5 bases and J lost 1, with 8 bases in between.

The CDR3, as DNA: TGTGCCAGCAGTTTTAAGACCACCGGGTTCTATGGCTACACCTTC. It yields the protein CASSFKTTGFYGYTF. The chain employs TRBV28 and TRBJ1-2; no clear D gene. The ends were cut back, 3 bases at V and 4 bases at J, with 15 bases in the middle. CDR3 length: 15 residues. Germline CDR1 MDHEN, CDR2 SYDVKM.

The chain employs TRBV5-4 and TRBJ2-7, with a weak D call TRBD2 (6 bases). The CDR3 extends over 14 amino acids. Germline V gene lookup returns CDR1 SGHNT and CDR2 YYREEE (reference sequence). The ends were cut back, 3 bases at V and 6 bases at J, with 16 bases in the middle. CDR3 DNA sequence: TGTGCCAGCAGCTCGCCGGGACTTTTGGGCGAGCAGTACTTC. It translates to CASSSPGLLGEQYF.

This rearrangement joins TRBV10-3 to TRBJ1-1; D is unresolved. V was pared by 2 bases and J by 1 base, with 11 bases between. The CDR3 is 15 residues long. Germline assignment: CDR1 ENHRY and CDR2 SYGVKD. The CDR3 loop is CAISEAGIENTEAFF. CDR3 DNA: TGTGCCATCAGTGAGGCGGGGATAGAGAACACTGAAGCTTTCTTT.

V is TRBV27 and J is TRBJ2-7; the match to TRBD2 covers 7 bases. V was clipped by 0 bases and J by 2 bases; unmatched bases: 10. CDR1 and CDR2 from the germline V gene are MNHEY and SMNVEV (reference sequence). The CDR3 runs to 17 residues. CDR3 in DNA: TGTGCCAGCAGTTTATCAAATGCTGGGGAGGGGACCTACGAGCAGTACTTC. Translating it yields CASSLSNAGEGTYEQYF.

The rearrangement uses TRBV28 and TRBJ2-1; perhaps TRBD1 as D (6 bases). CDR1 and CDR2 from the germline V gene are MDHEN and SYDVKM. This CDR3 has 16 amino acids. The germline V and J ends were trimmed by 8 bases and 2 bases, with 19 bases remaining between them. CDR3 loop: CASSNPRGPTYNEQFF. In DNA, the CDR3 is TGTGCCAGCTCAAACCCCAGGGGCCCAACCTACAATGAGCAGTTCTTC.

This chain joins TRBV9 and TRBJ2-1; TRBD2 agrees at 10 bases. The germline gives CDR1 SGDLS, CDR2 YYNGEE. This CDR3 has 16 residues. V trimming: 4 bases; J trimming: 7 bases; junction bases outside the gene matches: 11. This CDR3 is CASSSAGTSVSNEQFF. CDR3 nucleotides: TGTGCCAGCAGCTCCGCCGGGACTAGCGTTTCTAATGAGCAGTTCTTC.

Note on this clone: Germline and junction disagree at one end, which may indicate a read error. The V and J genes are TRBV7-7 and TRBJ2-7; maybe TRBD2 (6 bases). From germline, CDR1 is SSHAT and CDR2 FNYEAQ (reference sequence). CDR3 length: 17 amino acids. The CDR3: CASSSIPRLAKPYEQYF. The CDR3, as DNA: TGTGCTAGCAGCTCTATACCCCGGCTAGCGAAGCCCTACGAGCAGTACTTC.

V and J are TRBV15 and TRBJ2-2; no reliable D call. The CDR3 is made up of 14 amino acids. CDR1 and CDR2 from the germline V gene are LNHNV and YYDKDF (reference sequence). With 0 bases removed from V and 4 bases from J, the gap between germline ends came to 6 bases. This CDR3 reads CATSRDRSTGELFF. The CDR3 coding sequence is TGTGCCACCAGCAGAGACAGGTCCACCGGGGAGCTGTTTTTT.

V gene TRBV7-9 combines with J gene TRBJ1-2; 9 bases align to TRBD1. The germline gives CDR1 SEHNR, CDR2 FQNEAQ (reference sequence). Trimming at V came to 10 bases and at J to 4 bases, leaving 7 bases not matched to a gene. This CDR3 is 13 amino acids long. CDR3 in amino acids: CATPGQGTYGYTF. CDR3 nucleotides: TGTGCCACCCCGGGACAGGGAACCTATGGCTACACCTTC.